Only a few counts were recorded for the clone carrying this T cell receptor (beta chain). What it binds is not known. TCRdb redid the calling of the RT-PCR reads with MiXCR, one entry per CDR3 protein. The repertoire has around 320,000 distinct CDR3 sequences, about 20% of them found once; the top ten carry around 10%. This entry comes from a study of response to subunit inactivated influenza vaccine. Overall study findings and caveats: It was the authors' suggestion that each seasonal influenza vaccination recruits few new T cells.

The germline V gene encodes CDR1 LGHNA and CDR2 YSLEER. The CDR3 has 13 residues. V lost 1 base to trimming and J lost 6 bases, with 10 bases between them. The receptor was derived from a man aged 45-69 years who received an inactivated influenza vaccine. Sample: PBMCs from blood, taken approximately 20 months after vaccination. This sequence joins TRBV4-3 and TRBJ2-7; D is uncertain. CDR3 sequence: CASSQVYSSEQYF. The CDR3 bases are TGCGCCAGCAGCCAAGTCTATAGTTCCGAGCAGTACTTC.